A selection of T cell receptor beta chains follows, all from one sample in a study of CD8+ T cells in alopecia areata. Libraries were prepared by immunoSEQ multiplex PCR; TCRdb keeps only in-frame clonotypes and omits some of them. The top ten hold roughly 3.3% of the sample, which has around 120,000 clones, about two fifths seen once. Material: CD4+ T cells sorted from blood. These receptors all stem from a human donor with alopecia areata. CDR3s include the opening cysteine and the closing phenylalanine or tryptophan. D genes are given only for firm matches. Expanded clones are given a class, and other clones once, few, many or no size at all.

DNA: TGTGCCAGCGGCAAGGGAGGGTACGAGCAGTACTTC
CDR3: CASGKGGYEQYF
J: TRBJ2-7
D: TRBD2
size: few
V: TRBV7-6

DNA: TGTGCCAGCAGCGTAGAAGGGGTCAAAGGGGAAGATACGCAGTATTTT
CDR3: CASSVEGVKGEDTQYF
J: TRBJ2-3
D: NA
size: NA
V: TRBV9

DNA: TGTGCCAGCTCCCTACTAGCGGAAGAGACCCAGTACTTC
CDR3: CASSLLAEETQYF
J: TRBJ2-5
D: TRBD2
size: few
V: TRBV18

DNA: TGCAGTACAACCAGGGGGGATACGCAGTATTTT
CDR3: CSTTRGDTQYF
J: TRBJ2-3
D: TRBD1
size: few
V: TRBV20-1

DNA: TGCAGCGTTGGCGAACCTATTTTGTACGAGCAGTACTTC
CDR3: CSVGEPILYEQYF
J: TRBJ2-7
D: NA
size: NA
V: TRBV29-1

DNA: TGCAGCGTGGGAAGAATGAACACTGAAGCTTTCTTT
CDR3: CSVGRMNTEAFF
J: TRBJ1-1
D: NA
size: few
V: TRBV29-1

DNA: TGCAGCGTTGCAGCGGGGTCCACAGATACGCAGTATTTT
CDR3: CSVAAGSTDTQYF
J: TRBJ2-3
D: TRBD2
size: few
V: TRBV29-1

DNA: TGTGCCAGCAGGCCGGGACAGGACTACCGGCAGTACTTC
CDR3: CASRPGQDYRQYF
J: TRBJ2-7
D: TRBD1
size: NA
V: TRBV28

DNA: TGCAGTGCTAAGGCAGGGCACGAGCAGTACTTC
CDR3: CSAKAGHEQYF
J: TRBJ2-7
D: NA
size: NA
V: TRBV20-1

DNA: TGTGCCAGCAGCTTAGTCCGCAGGCTTCACAATGAGCAGTTCTTC
CDR3: CASSLVRRLHNEQFF
J: TRBJ2-1
D: NA
size: NA
V: TRBV7-2

DNA: TGTGCCAGCAGCCCCGGGTCCTGGGGCAATGAGCAGTTCTTC
CDR3: CASSPGSWGNEQFF
J: TRBJ2-1
D: NA
size: NA
V: TRBV7-3

DNA: TGCAGCGCGGGCTCCGGGACAGGGATCTCCGGGGAGCTGTTTTTT
CDR3: CSAGSGTGISGELFF
J: TRBJ2-2
D: TRBD1
size: NA
V: TRBV29-1

DNA: TGTGCCATCAGTGGAATCTCTGGAAACACCATATATTTT
CDR3: CAISGISGNTIYF
J: TRBJ1-3
D: NA
size: few
V: TRBV10-3

DNA: TGTGCCAGCAGTAAGGGGGCTGAGAACATTCAGTACTTC
CDR3: CASSKGAENIQYF
J: TRBJ2-4
D: TRBD1
size: NA
V: TRBV11-3